Each of the 27 T cell receptor beta chains below was sequenced from the same sample in a study of blood T cell repertoires in COVID-19. TCRdb's copy holds only in-frame clones and misses some; the assay was immunoSEQ multiplex PCR. The sample holds 250,000 to 300,000 clones; 86% are singletons and the top ten take more than 10%. The sequencing input was peripheral blood. The source is a woman aged 25 to 45 with COVID-19, enrolled during active disease.

The chain carries TRBV16 and TRBJ1-5; 7 nucleotides line up with TRBD1. The CDR3 consists of 16 residues. J gave up 9 bases and V 2 bases, and 13 bases lay outside the gene matches. Per the germline V gene, CDR1 is KGHSY and CDR2 is FQNENV. The CDR3 loop reads CASSQRGTEGVRPQHF. As DNA, the CDR3 is TGTGCCAGCAGCCAACGTGGGACAGAGGGTGTGAGGCCCCAGCATTTT.

The chain couples TRBV6-1 to TRBJ2-4; D may be TRBD1 (5 bases). V was pared by 1 base and J by 0 bases, with 22 bases between. Germline-derived CDR1 and CDR2 are MNHNS and SASEGT. The CDR3 contains 20 residues. This CDR3 reads CASSEGLDILGVLAKNIQYF. CDR3 coding DNA: TGTGCCAGCAGTGAAGGTCTGGACATCCTTGGTGTTCTAGCCAAAAACATTCAGTACTTC.

The rearrangement joins TRBV28 to TRBJ2-7; D call uncertain. The germline gives CDR1 MDHEN, CDR2 SYDVKM. CDR3 size: 12 residues. Deletions cut 2 bases from V and 3 bases from J, with 5 bases between. The CDR3 sequence: CASSLHSYEQYF. DNA for the CDR3: TGTGCCAGCAGTTTACACAGCTACGAGCAGTACTTC.

The chain employs TRBV28 and TRBJ2-1; 7 bases agree with TRBD2. Germline lookup yields CDR1 MDHEN and CDR2 SYDVKM. CDR3 size: 16 residues. Trimming at V came to 3 bases and at J to 4 bases, leaving 9 bases not matched to a gene. This CDR3 is CASSLGGVPPYNEQFF. The CDR3 DNA is TGTGCCAGCAGTTTGGGGGGGGTGCCTCCATACAATGAGCAGTTCTTC.

This clone was detected a few times. The chain carries TRBV3-1 (or the pseudogene TRBV3-2) and TRBJ2-7, with 9 bases aligning to TRBD1. This CDR3 comprises 16 residues. The germline CDR1 and CDR2 sequences are LGHDT and YNNKEL (reference sequence). The V segment lost 1 base and the J segment 0 bases; nucleotides outside the gene matches: 4. CDR3 protein: CASSQGPTGGSYEQYF. CDR3 DNA: TGTGCCAGCAGCCAAGGACCGACAGGGGGCTCCTACGAGCAGTACTTC.

This chain connects TRBV12-3 or TRBV12-4 to TRBJ2-3; D perhaps matches TRBD1 (6 bases). The CDR3 is 13 residues long. V was shortened by 2 bases and J by 6 bases, with 9 bases between the two germline ends. CDR3 sequence: CASSLRGSDTQYF. The CDR3 bases are TGTGCCAGCAGTTTAAGGGGGAGTGATACGCAGTATTTT.

The chain joins TRBV10-1 to TRBJ2-5; D gene uncertain. Germline lookup yields CDR1 WNHNN and CDR2 SYGVQD (reference sequence). The V end lost 1 base, the J end lost 4 bases, and 19 bases lay between the germline ends. The CDR3 is made up of 17 amino acids. The CDR3 region has the DNA TGCGCCAGCAGTGAGTGTGTAGTGTATAGCCCCAGAGAGACCCAGTACTTC. Translation: CASSECVVYSPRETQYF.

The V gene is TRBV6-5, the J gene TRBJ1-1; TRBD1 might be the D (5 bases). The germline V gene has CDR1 MNHEY and CDR2 SVGAGI. The CDR3 sequence is 15 residues long. V gave up 6 bases and J gave up 1 base, with 15 bases separating them. CDR3 DNA: TGTGCCAGCAGCCGTTCAGGGTTGGGGAACACTGAAGCTTTCTTT. Amino acid sequence: CASSRSGLGNTEAFF.

This clone showed up just once. The genes are TRBV4-1 and TRBJ1-5; D is perhaps TRBD1 (6 bases). The CDR3 length is 15 residues. V dropped 0 bases and J dropped 7 bases, with 13 bases sitting between them. Germline-derived CDR1 and CDR2 are MGHRA and YSYEKL. The CDR3 spells CASSQDPGVGQPQHF. The CDR3 nucleotides read TGCGCCAGCAGCCAAGATCCAGGGGTGGGACAGCCCCAGCATTTT.

The chain joins TRBV29-1 to TRBJ2-5; TRBD1 is a possible D gene (5 bases). V was pared by 6 bases and J by 1 base, with 18 bases between. The germline V gene encodes CDR1 SQVTM and CDR2 ANQGSEA. This CDR3 has 15 amino acids. CDR3 residues: CSVPLQGAVQETQYF. Here the CDR3 DNA reads TGCAGCGTCCCCCTCCAGGGTGCAGTCCAAGAGACCCAGTACTTC.

CDR3 amino acids: CASSDYPRETYSPLHF. The DNA for the CDR3 is TGTGCCAGCAGTGACTATCCCAGGGAAACTTACTCACCCCTCCACTTT. The genes are TRBV6-1 and TRBJ1-6; possibly TRBD1 for D (5 bases). The germline gives CDR1 MNHNS, CDR2 SASEGT. This CDR3 has 16 amino acids. Trimming removed 3 bases at V and 10 bases at J, with 19 bases between.

The gene calls are TRBV19 and TRBJ2-7, with D possibly being TRBD1 (5 bases). The CDR3 is made up of 13 amino acids. V was pared by 9 bases and J by 0 bases, with 12 bases between. Looked up from germline, CDR1 is LNHDA and CDR2 is SQIVND (reference sequence). The CDR3 region has the DNA TGTGCCAGCTCATTAGACAGCTCCTACGAGCAGTACTTC. Translating gives CASSLDSSYEQYF.

The count of this clone is one. This sequence joins TRBV27 and TRBJ2-7; 8 nucleotides line up with TRBD2. Germline CDR1 is MNHEY and CDR2 is SMNVEV (reference sequence). Trimming took 5 bases from V and 1 from J; bases not matched to a gene: 10. The CDR3 extends over 16 amino acids. For the CDR3, the DNA is TGTGCCAGCAGTCCCCTGCTAGCGGGTGCATCCTACGAGCAGTACTTC. The encoded protein is CASSPLLAGASYEQYF.

The chain carries TRBV7-9 and TRBJ2-2, with 7 positions matching TRBD1. CDR3 length: 15 residues. Germline-derived CDR1 and CDR2 are SEHNR and FQNEAQ (reference sequence). Unmatched junction bases numbered 6, after V lost 8 bases and J lost 0 bases. The CDR3 loop reads CASEVGTANTGELFF. The CDR3 region has the DNA TGTGCCAGCGAGGTAGGGACAGCGAACACCGGGGAGCTGTTTTTT.

The chain employs TRBV12-3 or TRBV12-4 and TRBJ2-3, with 8 bases fitting TRBD1. Trimming removed 6 bases from V and 6 bases from J; junction bases left unmatched: 5. CDR3 length equals 13 residues. CDR3 in DNA: TGTGCCAGCAGGAGGACAGGGATTGATACGCAGTATTTT. It translates to CASRRTGIDTQYF.

A few counts support this clone. This chain uses TRBV2 with TRBJ1-4; no firm D call. The V end was cut by 4 bases, the J end by 7 bases, with 7 bases between. Looked up from germline, CDR1 is SNHLY and CDR2 is FYNNEI. The CDR3 is 12 amino acids. Here the CDR3 reads CASSGSLEKLFF. Here the CDR3 DNA reads TGTGCCAGCAGTGGGTCACTTGAAAAACTGTTTTTT.

This clone has a single count. The chain has TRBV4-1 and TRBJ1-6, with D tentatively TRBD1 (5 bases). Trimming left V 8 bases short and J 10 bases short, with 15 bases between. CDR3 length equals 13 residues. Per the germline V gene, CDR1 is MGHRA and CDR2 is YSYEKL. CDR3 in DNA: TGCGCCAGCTCCCAGGGAGGAGGATCACCCCTCCACTTT. The encoded protein is CASSQGGGSPLHF.

V and J are TRBV28 and TRBJ1-2, with 9 positions matching TRBD1. Germline trimming cut 8 bases from V and 6 bases from J; bases unmatched to any gene: 19. CDR3 length equals 17 residues. Germline V CDR1 and CDR2: MDHEN, SYDVKM. The CDR3 protein is CASGVVGSGTGYHGYTF. DNA for the CDR3: TGTGCCAGCGGTGTTGTTGGTTCAGGGACAGGGTACCATGGCTACACCTTC.

The V call is TRBV6-5, the J call TRBJ2-3, with D possibly TRBD1 on 5 matching bases. The CDR3 is 13 residues long. The germline V and J ends were trimmed by 9 bases and 2 bases, with 12 bases remaining between them. Germline CDR1 is MNHEY and CDR2 is SVGAGI. DNA for the CDR3: TGTGCCAGTTCAGGACATATCACAGATACGCAGTATTTT. This codes for CASSGHITDTQYF.

This chain uses TRBV15 with TRBJ1-5; D remains unclear. This CDR3 is built from 17 residues. Trimming shortened V by 0 bases and J by 0 bases, and 12 bases separated the two germline ends. The germline V gene encodes CDR1 LNHNV and CDR2 YYDKDF (reference sequence). DNA of the CDR3: TGTGCCACCAGCAGAGATAGAAGTCTCCTTAGCAATCAGCCCCAGCATTTT. This sequence encodes CATSRDRSLLSNQPQHF.

The chain's CDR3 is CAIRQDGGSTNEKLFF. In DNA form, the CDR3 reads TGTGCCATACGACAAGACGGGGGTTCAACTAATGAAAAACTGTTTTTT. This chain joins TRBV15 and TRBJ1-4; TRBD1 is a possible D gene (5 bases). Trimming pared 10 bases from V and 0 bases from J, leaving 18 bases between. This CDR3 contains 16 residues. Per the germline V gene, CDR1 is LNHNV and CDR2 is YYDKDF (reference sequence).

The chain employs TRBV5-4 and TRBJ2-7, with D possibly matching TRBD1 (8 bases). The V end was cut by 3 bases, the J end by 2 bases, with 15 bases between. CDR3 length equals 15 residues. Per the germline V gene, CDR1 is SGHNT and CDR2 is YYREEE (reference sequence). Here the CDR3 reads CASSSGRDRTYEQYF. CDR3 nucleotide sequence: TGTGCCAGCAGCTCGGGGAGGGACAGGACCTACGAGCAGTACTTC.

The rearrangement links TRBV18 to TRBJ1-1; D unresolved. Germline CDR1 reads KGHSH; CDR2 reads LQKENI. Trimming removed 4 bases from V and 3 bases from J, with 12 bases in between. This CDR3 is 14 amino acids long. The DNA of the CDR3 is TGTGCCAGCTCACGAGCGATAGAGGACACTGAAGCTTTCTTT. This translates into CASSRAIEDTEAFF. Full variable domain (outside the CDR3, taken from reference TRBV18 and TRBJ1-1): NAGVMQNPRHLVRRRGQEARLRCSPMKGHSHVYWYRQLPEEGLKFMVYLQKENIIDESGMPKERFSAEFPKEGPSILRIQQVVRGDSAAYFCASSRAIEDTEAFFGQGTRLTVV.

This clone was seen only a few times. The chain joins TRBV19 to TRBJ1-2, with TRBD1 as a possible D gene (5 bases). The CDR3 contains 14 residues. The germline CDR1 and CDR2 sequences are LNHDA and SQIVND (reference sequence). Deletions cut 8 bases from V and 5 bases from J, with 18 bases between. The CDR3, as DNA: TGTGCCAGTGGCCGGGGGGTAGGAGAGTATGGCTACACCTTC. Its translation: CASGRGVGEYGYTF.

V gene TRBV2 combines with J gene TRBJ1-2; possibly TRBD1 for D (5 bases). The CDR3 is 13 residues long. CDR1 SNHLY and CDR2 FYNNEI come from the germline V gene. Trimming pared 6 bases from V and 4 bases from J, leaving 12 bases between. The CDR3 sequence: CASRGGSSYGYTF. The CDR3, as DNA: TGTGCCAGCAGGGGGGGGTCGTCCTATGGCTACACCTTC.

The chain links TRBV3-1 (or the pseudogene TRBV3-2) to TRBJ2-3, with D unresolved. The germline CDR1 and CDR2 sequences are LGHDT and YNNKEL (reference sequence). The ends were cut back, 1 base at V and 0 bases at J, with 14 bases in the middle. The CDR3 is 17 residues long. In nucleotides, the CDR3 is TGTGCCAGCAGCCAAGCCCTAAGAGTCTGGAGCACAGATACGCAGTATTTT. It specifies CASSQALRVWSTDTQYF.

The genes are TRBV5-1 and TRBJ2-2, with TRBD1 as a possible D gene (6 bases). CDR1 SGHRS and CDR2 YFSETQ come from the germline V gene. V lost 4 bases, J lost 5 bases, and 12 bases lay in between. The CDR3 is made up of 14 amino acids. The DNA of the CDR3 is TGCGCCAGCAGCCGACCAGGGGAAACCGGGGAGCTGTTTTTT. It encodes CASSRPGETGELFF.